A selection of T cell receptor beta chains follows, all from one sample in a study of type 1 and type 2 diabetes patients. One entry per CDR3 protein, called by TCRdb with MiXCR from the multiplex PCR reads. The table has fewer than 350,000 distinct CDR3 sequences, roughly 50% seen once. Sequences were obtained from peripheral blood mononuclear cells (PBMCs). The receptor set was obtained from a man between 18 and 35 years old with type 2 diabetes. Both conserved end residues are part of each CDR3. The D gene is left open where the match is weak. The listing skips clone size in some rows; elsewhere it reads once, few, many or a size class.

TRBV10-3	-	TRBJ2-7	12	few	TGTGCCATCAGTGATGGAGCGAAAGAGCAGTACTTC	CAISDGAKEQYF
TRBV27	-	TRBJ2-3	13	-	TGTGCCAGCAGTTTAGGTGGAAAGGGTACGCAGTATTTT	CASSLGGKGTQYF
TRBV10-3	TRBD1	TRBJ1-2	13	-	TGTGCCATCAGCGGACAGGGACTCGATGGCTACACCTTC	CAISGQGLDGYTF
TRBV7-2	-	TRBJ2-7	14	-	TGTGCCAGCAGCTTAGCAGGGTTAGCCTACGAGCAGTACTTC	CASSLAGLAYEQYF
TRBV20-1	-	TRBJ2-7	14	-	TGCAGTGCTAGGCCCGACGGTACTCATGTCGAGCAGTACTTC	CSARPDGTHVEQYF
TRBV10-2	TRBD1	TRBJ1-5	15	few	TGCGCCAGTAGAGAGACAGGGGGCCCAAATCAGCCCCAGCATTTT	CASRETGGPNQPQHF
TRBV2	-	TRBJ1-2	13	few	TGTGCCAGCAGTGAAGGGGGGGGCCATGGCTACACCTTC	CASSEGGGHGYTF
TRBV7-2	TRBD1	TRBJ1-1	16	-	TGTGCCAGCAGCTTGCTCGGGACAGGGGTGAACACTGAAGCTTTCTTT	CASSLLGTGVNTEAFF
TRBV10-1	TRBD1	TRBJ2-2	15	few	TGCGCCAGCAGTGCCAGGGGGCGCGGCACCGGGGAGCTGTTTTTT	CASSARGRGTGELFF
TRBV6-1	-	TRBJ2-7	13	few	TGTGCCAGCACAGAGGGGCCAACTTACGAGCAGTACTTC	CASTEGPTYEQYF
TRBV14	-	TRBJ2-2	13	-	TGTGCCAGCAGCCTACAGATACACCGGGAGCTGTTTTTT	CASSLQIHRELFF
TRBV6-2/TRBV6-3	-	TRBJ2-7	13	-	TGTGCCAGCAGAACGACAGATGCCTACGAGCAGTACTTC	CASRTTDAYEQYF
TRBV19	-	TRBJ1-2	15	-	TGTGCCAGCGCTGATAATACGAAGGGCGGGCATGGCTACACCTTC	CASADNTKGGHGYTF
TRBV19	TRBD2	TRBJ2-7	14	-	TGTGCCAGTAGTCCCCAAGCGGGAGCGGGGGAGCAGTACTTC	CASSPQAGAGEQYF
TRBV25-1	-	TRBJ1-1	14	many	TGTGCCAGCAGTGATCGTTATCGGAGCACTGAAGCTTTCTTT	CASSDRYRSTEAFF
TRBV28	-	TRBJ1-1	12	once	TGTGCCAGCAGTCGGACAGAGACTGAAGCTTTCTTT	CASSRTETEAFF
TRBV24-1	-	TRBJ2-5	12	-	TGTGCCACCAGTGGCTCTCAGGGGACCCAGTACTTC	CATSGSQGTQYF